This T cell receptor (beta chain) comes out of a study of T cell changes during pregnancy in multiple sclerosis (dated by TCRdb to between 2018 and 2021). Regarding the complete study: Changes in the T cell repertoire over the course of pregnancy were examined in this study in women with multiple sclerosis.

A note on this clone: Its cognate antigen has yet to be identified. Per-base qualities were not stored, and no clone one base away is much larger.

Libraries were prepared through the immunoSEQ multiplex PCR assay. This is the immuneACCESS table as TCRdb keeps it, with only in-frame sequences that have V and J called. A part of the clones is gone; compared with another copy, unresolved V genes explain less than half, and the rest is unexplained. This sample gives tens of thousands of clones in total; 90% of them show up just once. The ten biggest clones cover 5.5% to 8% of the sample. Trimming removed 0 bases from V and 5 bases from J; the gene matches leave 11 bases unexplained. The CDR3 spans 17 residues, from the cysteine through the phenylalanine. Kept here is only the CDR3 DNA, which spans 51 bases and is read in frame from base 1. CDR1 and CDR2 are read off the germline V gene (reference sequence) as LNHNV and YYDKDF.

The receptor's source is a female donor with multiple sclerosis, enrolled in a pregnancy study. The chain is assembled from TRBV15 and TRBJ2-5; 8 bases in between match TRBD2. The sample consisted of CD8+ T cells from peripheral blood mononuclear cells, taken in the third trimester of pregnancy. The nucleotide sequence is TGTGCCACCAGCAGAGATATGATCGAACGGGAGGGGGAGACCCAGTACTTC. Translated, it reads CATSRDMIEREGETQYF.